A selection of T cell receptor beta chains follows, all from one sample in a study of cytotoxic CD8 clonotypes in ibrutinib-treated CLL. Sequencing used immunoSEQ multiplex PCR; TCRdb keeps in-frame clones, though not all of them. This table holds fewer than 300,000 clones, roughly three quarters found once. The material was PBMCs, obtained at disease progression, from a patient treated with ibrutinib. All receptors derive from a human donor with chronic lymphocytic leukemia. Each CDR3 is given with its conserved first and last residue. The order of the fields is V gene, D gene, clone size, J gene, CDR3 protein, CDR3 DNA. D genes are given only for firm matches. Size tells how often a clone was seen (once, few, many) or the class of an expanded clone, and some rows leave it out.

V: TRBV29-1
D: TRBD2
size: -
J: TRBJ2-1
CDR3: CRVSDGGNEQFF
DNA: TGCAGAGTAAGCGACGGGGGGAATGAGCAGTTCTTC

V: TRBV10-1
D: -
size: -
J: TRBJ1-2
CDR3: CASSESSLLGYTF
DNA: TGCGCCAGCAGTGAGTCAAGTCTACTTGGCTACACCTTC

V: TRBV9
D: -
size: -
J: TRBJ1-2
CDR3: CASSVGSAGNYGYTF
DNA: TGTGCCAGCAGCGTGGGTAGTGCAGGGAACTATGGCTACACCTTC

V: TRBV19
D: TRBD2
size: -
J: TRBJ2-2
CDR3: CASMGPPGLAGFGELFF
DNA: TGTGCCAGTATGGGTCCTCCGGGACTAGCGGGGTTCGGGGAGCTGTTTTTT

V: TRBV2
D: -
size: -
J: TRBJ1-2
CDR3: CASSRGRSNYGYTF
DNA: TGTGCCAGCAGTAGGGGACGGTCTAACTATGGCTACACCTTC

V: TRBV15
D: -
size: -
J: TRBJ1-4
CDR3: CATSRDLGEKLFF
DNA: TGTGCCACCAGCAGAGACCTGGGAGAAAAACTGTTTTTT

V: TRBV28
D: TRBD1
size: -
J: TRBJ1-2
CDR3: CASSEPGQGSYTF
DNA: TGTGCCAGCAGTGAACCGGGACAGGGGAGCTACACCTTC

V: TRBV23-1
D: TRBD1
size: -
J: TRBJ1-2
CDR3: CASSPPAGGSDGYTF
DNA: TGCGCCAGCAGCCCGCCCGCAGGGGGGTCTGATGGCTACACCTTC

V: TRBV25-1
D: TRBD2
size: -
J: TRBJ2-5
CDR3: CASGRGGETQYF
DNA: TGTGCCAGCGGACGGGGGGGAGAGACCCAGTACTTC

V: TRBV5-1
D: TRBD1
size: -
J: TRBJ2-7
CDR3: CASSVGRGQAYEQYF
DNA: TGCGCCAGCAGCGTCGGCAGGGGACAGGCCTACGAGCAGTACTTC

V: TRBV29-1
D: -
size: -
J: TRBJ2-1
CDR3: CSAGPANNEQFF
DNA: TGCAGCGCAGGCCCAGCAAACAATGAGCAGTTCTTC

V: TRBV4-2
D: -
size: once
J: TRBJ2-5
CDR3: CASSQGRLETQYF
DNA: TGTGCCAGCAGCCAAGGTAGACTGGAGACCCAGTACTTC

V: TRBV28
D: -
size: few
J: TRBJ1-3
CDR3: CASKDQGLGNTIYF
DNA: TGTGCCAGCAAGGACCAGGGGTTAGGAAACACCATATATTTT

V: TRBV20-1
D: TRBD1
size: -
J: TRBJ1-1
CDR3: CSGDRGSEAFF
DNA: TGCAGCGGGGACAGGGGCTCTGAAGCTTTCTTT

V: TRBV10-2
D: -
size: -
J: TRBJ2-2
CDR3: CASIFGGPPGELFF
DNA: TGCGCCAGCATCTTCGGGGGGCCCCCCGGGGAGCTGTTTTTT

V: TRBV10-3
D: TRBD2
size: -
J: TRBJ2-3
CDR3: CAISESERGSTDTQYF
DNA: TGTGCCATCAGTGAGTCGGAGCGGGGAAGCACAGATACGCAGTATTTT

V: TRBV18
D: TRBD2
size: -
J: TRBJ2-1
CDR3: CASSPPLAGGPEQFF
DNA: TGTGCCAGCTCACCACCGCTAGCGGGAGGGCCAGAGCAGTTCTTC

V: TRBV4-1
D: TRBD2
size: -
J: TRBJ2-3
CDR3: CASSQDQRLAGSTSTDTQYF
DNA: TGCGCCAGCAGCCAAGATCAGAGGCTAGCGGGTTCTACTAGCACAGATACGCAGTATTTT

V: TRBV6-5
D: -
size: -
J: TRBJ2-2
CDR3: CASSYAGELFF
DNA: TGTGCCAGCAGTTACGCCGGGGAGCTGTTTTTT

V: TRBV7-6
D: -
size: few
J: TRBJ2-7
CDR3: CASSLNGAYEQYF
DNA: TGTGCCAGCAGCTTAAACGGGGCCTACGAGCAGTACTTC

V: TRBV28
D: -
size: -
J: TRBJ2-7
CDR3: CASSLYEGGNAYEQYF
DNA: TGTGCCAGCTCCCTCTACGAGGGGGGAAATGCCTACGAGCAGTACTTC

V: TRBV11-2
D: -
size: -
J: TRBJ2-1
CDR3: CASSQTGRYNEQFF
DNA: TGTGCCAGCAGCCAGACCGGGCGGTACAATGAGCAGTTCTTC